The entry below gives a single T cell receptor beta chain sequence along with its context. Both 60 Vbeta primers and 13 Jbeta primers went into the PCR. This table comes from immunoSEQ multiplex PCR, and its TCRdb copy is limited to in-frame clones, with some not included. The profile shows some 110,000 clones, under 70% of them singletons. This sample was taken from a study of cytomegalovirus exposure and HLA in healthy donors. Study overall: Some 80 million unique TCR sequences came from HLA-typed donors in an early release.

When sampled, the donors appeared nominally healthy, though they likely had unrecorded immune exposures. Germline V CDR1 and CDR2: MGHDK, SYGVNS. V shed 6 bases, J shed 0 bases, and the junction held 11 bases outside the gene matches. The CDR3 has 18 amino acids. The rearrangement joins TRBV25-1 to TRBJ2-7; 13 positions agree with TRBD2. The specimen sequenced was PBMCs. The source of this sequence is a man aged 25-45 years in good health and CMV-seropositive. This chain's CDR3 is CASSQTSGGPYYSYEQYF. CDR3 nucleotides: TGTGCCAGCAGCCAGACTAGCGGGGGGCCCTATTACTCCTACGAGCAGTACTTC.